Sequencing of this TCR beta chain was carried out in a study of blood T cell repertoires in COVID-19. In the source study's methods: Reference gene primer amplification in the assay estimated nucleated cell counts. TCRdb keeps only in-frame clones here, not all; method: immunoSEQ multiplex PCR. That table supplies the V and J calls and clone size; D and trimming were determined from the DNA. The sample holds about 250,000 clones, 87% seen once. This CDR3 has 13 residues. V was pared by 9 bases and J by 7 bases, with 9 bases of the junction left unmatched. The V call is TRBV23-1, the J call TRBJ1-5, with 7 bases identical to TRBD1. TRBV23-1 is reported as an ORF; its role is uncertain. This TCR was recovered from a woman aged 30 to 39 with acute COVID-19. Source material: PBMCs or T cells enriched from blood (not recorded which). This chain's CDR3 is CARQGDLGQPQHF. DNA for the CDR3: TGCGCCAGGCAGGGGGATCTTGGACAGCCCCAGCATTTT.